In this sample, the clone carrying this TCR beta chain turned up many times. The data belong to a study of human T cells and chemical hapten exposure. TCRdb analysed the RACE reads with MiXCR anew, one entry per CDR3 protein. Of tens of thousands of distinct CDR3 sequences listed, about 10% are singletons. V shed 4 bases and J 2 bases; nucleotides not matched to a gene: 3. The germline V gene encodes CDR1 LNHDA and CDR2 SQIVND (reference sequence). The CDR3 contains 14 residues. Time point defined: pre-sensitization, week 0. As for treatment: therapeutic diphenylcyclopropenone sensitization with weekly scalp DPC.

V gene TRBV19 combines with J gene TRBJ1-2; 8 positions match TRBD1. The sequencing here drew on whole blood, taken in connection with sensitization to the hapten diphenylcyclopropenone (DPC). The receptor's source is a woman between 35 and 50 years old with alopecia areata. Some clones in this sample may be carry-over from other donors' samples. Written as DNA, the CDR3 is TGTGCCAGTAGTACGACAGGGGACAACTATGGCTACACCTTC. This gives the protein CASSTTGDNYGYTF.